Listed here are 20 T cell receptor beta chains from one sample, sequenced in a study of liver allograft versus peripheral blood T cells. Looking at the study overall: Repertoires from peripheral blood of liver transplant recipients were compared with those inside their transplanted livers.

From the reads, TCRdb called clonotypes with MiXCR, one entry per CDR3 protein. The sample has 7,500 to 9,000 distinct CDR3 sequences, 17% seen once; the top ten hold under 6%. These receptor sequences come from a human patient who had a liver transplant. Some T cells may be graft donor cells.

The rearrangement links TRBV29-1 to TRBJ1-2; 8 bases line up with TRBD1. Per the germline V gene, CDR1 is SQVTM and CDR2 is ANQGSEA. CDR3 length: 11 amino acids. The ends lost 7 bases at V and 4 bases at J; junction bases unmatched: 2. CDR3 nucleotide sequence: TGCAGCGGACAGGGGACCTATGGCTACACCTTC. Encoded protein: CSGQGTYGYTF.

In this sample, this clonotype turned up a few times. The chain is built from TRBV3-1 and TRBJ1-2; D remains unclear. The CDR3 sequence is 14 residues long. Per the germline V gene, CDR1 is LGHDT and CDR2 is YNNKEL (reference sequence). V shed 0 bases and J shed 2 bases, with 7 bases lying between them. CDR3 sequence reads: CASSQDGRNYGYTF. The CDR3 DNA follows: TGTGCCAGCAGCCAAGATGGGCGGAACTATGGCTACACCTTC.

The table lists this clonotype with many counts. The J gene is TRBJ2-7, the V gene TRBV28; TRBD1 is a possible D gene (5 bases). This CDR3 is 17 amino acids long. From germline, CDR1 is MDHEN and CDR2 SYDVKM. V shed 5 bases and J shed 0 bases, with 20 bases lying between them. CDR3 residues: CASSNPAGLRSSYEQYF. The CDR3 DNA follows: TGTGCCAGCAGTAACCCCGCAGGGCTCCGGAGCTCCTACGAGCAGTACTTC.

CDR3 amino acids: CSARGQEYEQYF. Here the CDR3 DNA reads TGCAGTGCTAGGGGACAGGAGTACGAGCAGTACTTC. The gene calls are TRBV20-1 and TRBJ2-7, with 8 nucleotides matching TRBD1. The length of the CDR3 is 12 residues. The ends lost 3 bases at V and 4 bases at J; junction bases unmatched: 2. Germline V gives CDR1 DFQATT, CDR2 SNEGSKA (reference sequence).

The chain employs TRBV3-1 and TRBJ2-3; TRBD1 agrees at 7 bases. Germline CDR1 is LGHDT and CDR2 is YNNKEL (reference sequence). The CDR3 contains 12 residues. The V gene end was trimmed by 4 bases and the J gene end by 7 bases; junction bases not matched to a gene: 2. The CDR3 sequence: CASSRDSHTQYF. The DNA for the CDR3 is TGTGCCAGCAGCCGGGACAGTCATACGCAGTATTTT.

This clonotype is labeled medium-sized. The rearrangement joins TRBV20-1 to TRBJ2-1; 7 positions agree with TRBD1. The germline V gene has CDR1 DFQATT and CDR2 SNEGSKA (reference sequence). The CDR3 extends over 14 amino acids. The V segment lost 6 bases and the J segment 3 bases; nucleotides outside the gene matches: 8. In DNA, the CDR3 is TGCAGTGCCCCTAGAGGGGGCCACTACAATGAGCAGTTCTTC. Protein: CSAPRGGHYNEQFF.

Comment on this clonotype: A much bigger clone sits one base away, suggesting this may be a read error. The rearrangement joins TRBV28 to TRBJ1-4; TRBD1 is a possible D gene (6 bases). The germline gives CDR1 MDHEN, CDR2 SYDVKM. V was pared by 2 bases and J by 6 bases, with 13 bases between. This CDR3 region has 15 residues. CDR3 amino acids: CASSLRGGRDEKLFF. CDR3 nucleotides: TGTGCCAGCAGTTTACGAGGGGGAAGGGATGAAAAACTGTTTTTT.

This clonotype is deemed medium-sized (0.01 to 0.1%). This chain links TRBV6-5 with TRBJ2-6; D unresolved. V was pared by 7 bases and J by 8 bases, with 15 bases between. Germline-derived CDR1 and CDR2 are MNHEY and SVGAGI. This CDR3 comprises 14 residues. The CDR3 DNA sequence: TGTGCCAGCACCTTACAGCTCGGATCCAACGTCCTGACTTTC. It translates to CASTLQLGSNVLTF.

This clonotype is medium-sized in the sample. The V call is TRBV6-5, the J call TRBJ2-7; unclear D gene. Germline-derived CDR1 and CDR2 are MNHEY and SVGAGI. V lost 6 bases and J 1 base, leaving 7 bases between the germline ends. The CDR3 has 12 residues. CDR3 amino acids: CASRSTSYEQYF. CDR3 nucleotides: TGTGCCAGCAGGTCGACTTCCTACGAGCAGTACTTC.

This chain joins TRBV20-1 and TRBJ2-5; no clear D gene. The CDR3 is 15 residues long. Trimming took off 1 base at V and 4 bases at J, with 16 bases between the two ends. Germline V gene lookup returns CDR1 DFQATT and CDR2 SNEGSKA (reference sequence). The CDR3, as DNA: TGCAGTGCTAGAGCAGGCCGATCCGTTGGAGAGACCCAGTACTTC. It is translated as CSARAGRSVGETQYF.

CDR3 nucleotide sequence: TGTGCCAGCGGAGCCGGGCCTCCAGCCGAGGGCACAGATACGCAGTATTTT. This codes for CASGAGPPAEGTDTQYF. The chain uses TRBV25-1 and TRBJ2-3, with D unresolved. Germline V gene data show CDR1 as MGHDK and CDR2 as SYGVNS. This CDR3 region has 17 residues. Trimming cost V 8 bases and J 1 base, with 22 bases left between them.

This clonotype is labeled as medium-sized (0.01 to 0.1%). V usage is TRBV19 and J usage is TRBJ1-2; weak D call: TRBD1 (6 bases). This CDR3 has 12 amino acids. V was pared by 4 bases and J by 5 bases, with 8 bases between. Germline-derived CDR1 and CDR2 are LNHDA and SQIVND (reference sequence). The CDR3 DNA is TGTGCCAGTAGTACCAGGGGATATGGCTACACCTTC. This translates into CASSTRGYGYTF.

This clonotype was observed a few times. The chain recombines TRBV28 with TRBJ2-7; D is possibly TRBD1 (6 bases). There are 12 residues in the CDR3. V was shortened by 5 bases and J by 4 bases, with 9 bases between the two germline ends. Per the germline V gene, CDR1 is MDHEN and CDR2 is SYDVKM. The CDR3 sequence is CASSSGQYEQYF. The CDR3, as DNA: TGTGCCAGCAGTAGTGGACAGTACGAGCAGTACTTC.

This clonotype was recorded at least ten times. The chain employs TRBV20-1 and TRBJ1-5; 8 bases line up with TRBD1. Germline V gene lookup returns CDR1 DFQATT and CDR2 SNEGSKA (reference sequence). This CDR3 has 16 amino acids. V shed 0 bases, J shed 7 bases, and the junction held 11 bases outside the gene matches. The CDR3, as DNA: TGCAGTGCTAGAGACAAGCGAGACAGGGGTCGACAGCCCCAGCATTTT. Its protein product is CSARDKRDRGRQPQHF.

Worth noting for this clonotype: A much larger clone sits a single nucleotide away, making a read error possible. This chain's CDR3 is CASSFRQGQETQFF. Here the CDR3 DNA reads TGTGCCAGCAGCTTCAGACAGGGCCAAGAGACCCAGTTCTTC. The rearrangement joins TRBV7-2 to TRBJ2-1; 7 bases are shared with TRBD1. Germline V gene sequence: CDR1 SGHTA, CDR2 FQGNSA. V gave up 3 bases and J gave up 13 bases; unmatched junction bases: 12. The CDR3 spans 14 residues.

This clonotype is medium-sized within its sample. The chain carries TRBV28 and TRBJ2-3, with 8 bases lining up with TRBD2. The CDR3 spans 16 residues. Per the germline V gene, CDR1 is MDHEN and CDR2 is SYDVKM. J was trimmed by 2 bases and V by 2 bases; bases with no gene match: 6. CDR3 in amino acids: CASSLKRLAITDTQYF. For the CDR3, the DNA is TGTGCCAGCAGTTTAAAGAGACTAGCGATCACAGATACGCAGTATTTT.

Details on this clonotype: Just one base apart from a much larger clone, this may be a read error. The rearrangement joins TRBV30 to TRBJ1-5; D is ambiguous. The CDR3 length is 12 residues. Germline V lookup: CDR1 GTSNPN, CDR2 SVGIG (reference sequence). The CDR3 nucleotides read TGTGCCTGGAGTACTCCGAATCAGCCCCAGCGTTTT. This sequence encodes CAWSTPNQPQRF.

This clonotype is medium-sized in the sample. The rearrangement links TRBV18 to TRBJ2-2, with TRBD2 as a possible D gene (6 bases). The germline V gene encodes CDR1 KGHSH and CDR2 LQKENI. Trimming left V 2 bases short and J 6 bases short, with 22 bases between. The CDR3 has 18 residues. CDR3: CASSPGSRAGRRSGELFF. DNA of the CDR3: TGTGCCAGCTCACCAGGGTCCCGCGCAGGGAGGCGGTCCGGGGAGCTGTTTTTT.

This clonotype is medium-sized. The chain employs TRBV29-1 and TRBJ2-1, with 7 bases matching TRBD1. The CDR3 has 14 residues. V lost 6 bases and J lost 0; bases outside the gene matches: 5. CDR1 and CDR2 from the germline V gene are SQVTM and ANQGSEA. The CDR3 DNA follows: TGCAGCGTCCCGACAGGGAGCTCCTACAATGAGCAGTTCTTC. Translated: CSVPTGSSYNEQFF.

This clonotype ranks as medium-sized. The rearrangement uses TRBV9 and TRBJ2-2; 11 nucleotides agree with TRBD2. Trimming removed 4 bases from V and 4 bases from J; junction bases left unmatched: 6. The CDR3 has 16 amino acids. Germline V gene data show CDR1 as SGDLS and CDR2 as YYNGEE. For the CDR3, the DNA is TGTGCCAGCAGCCTCCAGCTAGCGGGAGGCACCGGGGAGCTGTTTTTT. Its translation is CASSLQLAGGTGELFF.